This TCR beta chain emerged from a study of follicular helper T cells after annual influenza vaccination. General study results and limits: Most later recoveries of Day 7 ICOS+CD38+ clones were ICOS-CD38- cTfh. Plasmablast frequency change correlated with clonality change in ICOS+CD38+ cTfh.

Time point reported: 2015-2016 season, 7 days after influenza vaccination. Sorted blood CD4 subsets were sequenced before and after adults received seasonal inactivated influenza vaccine. A remark on this clone: The antigen is unknown.

Libraries were prepared by immunoSEQ multiplex PCR; TCRdb keeps only in-frame clonotypes and omits some of them. The data contain some 9,300 clones, around 80% of them singletons. Trimming pared 3 bases from V and 4 bases from J, leaving 12 bases between. This CDR3 contains 14 residues. Germline V lookup: CDR1 LNHNV, CDR2 YYDKDF (reference sequence). The chain employs TRBV15 and TRBJ1-2, with D unresolved. The clonotype was recovered from an adult who received the influenza vaccine. Sequenced material: CXCR5+ CD38- circulating T follicular helper cells from blood, taken 7 days after influenza vaccination. Subset denoted: circulating Tfh, non-naive CD4+CXCR5+PD-1+ (ICOS+CD38+ or ICOS-CD38-). The CDR3 spells CATSSPASVYGYTF. In DNA form, the CDR3 reads TGTGCCACCAGCAGCCCGGCATCCGTCTATGGCTACACCTTC.